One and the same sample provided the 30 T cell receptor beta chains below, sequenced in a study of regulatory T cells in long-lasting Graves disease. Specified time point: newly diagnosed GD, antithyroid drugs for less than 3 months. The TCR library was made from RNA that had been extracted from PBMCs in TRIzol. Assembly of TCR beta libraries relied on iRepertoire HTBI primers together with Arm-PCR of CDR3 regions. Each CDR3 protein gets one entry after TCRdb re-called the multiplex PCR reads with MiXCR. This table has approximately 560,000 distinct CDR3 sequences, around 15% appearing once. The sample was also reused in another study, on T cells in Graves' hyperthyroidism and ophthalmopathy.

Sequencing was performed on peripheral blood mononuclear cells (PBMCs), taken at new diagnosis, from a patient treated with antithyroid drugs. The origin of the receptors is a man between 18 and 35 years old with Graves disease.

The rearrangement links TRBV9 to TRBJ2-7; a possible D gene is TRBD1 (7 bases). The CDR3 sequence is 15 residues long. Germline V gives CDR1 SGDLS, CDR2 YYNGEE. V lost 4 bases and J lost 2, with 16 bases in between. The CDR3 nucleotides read TGTGCCAGCAGCCCCCAGGGGGACTCTGCCTACGAGCAGTACTTC. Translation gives CASSPQGDSAYEQYF. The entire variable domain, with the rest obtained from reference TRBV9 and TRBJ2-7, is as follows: DSGVTQTPKHLITATGQRVTLRCSPRSGDLSVYWYQQSLDQGLQFLIQYYNGEERAKGNILERFSAQQFPDLHSELNLSSLELGDSALYFCASSPQGDSAYEQYFGPGTRLTVT.

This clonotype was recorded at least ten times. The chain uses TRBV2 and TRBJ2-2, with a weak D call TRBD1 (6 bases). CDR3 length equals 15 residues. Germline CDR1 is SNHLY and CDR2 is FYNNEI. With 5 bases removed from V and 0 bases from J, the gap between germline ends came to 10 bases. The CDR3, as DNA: TGTGCCAGCAGTCGGGACACCTCGAACACCGGGGAGCTGTTTTTT. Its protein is CASSRDTSNTGELFF.

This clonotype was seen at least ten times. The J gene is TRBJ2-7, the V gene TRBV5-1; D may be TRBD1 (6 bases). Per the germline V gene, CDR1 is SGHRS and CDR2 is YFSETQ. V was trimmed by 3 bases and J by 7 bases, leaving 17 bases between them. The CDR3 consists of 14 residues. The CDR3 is CASSSGRTVLEQYF. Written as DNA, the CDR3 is TGCGCCAGCAGCTCGGGGCGGACAGTTTTAGAGCAGTACTTC.

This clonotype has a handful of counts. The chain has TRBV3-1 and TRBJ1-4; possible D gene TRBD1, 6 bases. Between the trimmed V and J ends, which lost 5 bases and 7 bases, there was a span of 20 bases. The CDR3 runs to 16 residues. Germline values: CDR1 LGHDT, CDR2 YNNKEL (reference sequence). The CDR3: CASSYLLGQWGEKLFF. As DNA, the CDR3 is TGTGCCAGCAGCTACCTACTGGGACAATGGGGTGAAAAACTGTTTTTT.

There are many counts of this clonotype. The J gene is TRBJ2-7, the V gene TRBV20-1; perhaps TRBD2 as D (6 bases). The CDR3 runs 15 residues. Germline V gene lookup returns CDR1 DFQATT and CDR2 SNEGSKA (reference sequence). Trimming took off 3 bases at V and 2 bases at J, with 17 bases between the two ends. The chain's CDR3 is CSASSQREDPYEQYF. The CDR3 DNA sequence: TGCAGTGCTAGTTCTCAGAGGGAGGACCCCTACGAGCAGTACTTC.

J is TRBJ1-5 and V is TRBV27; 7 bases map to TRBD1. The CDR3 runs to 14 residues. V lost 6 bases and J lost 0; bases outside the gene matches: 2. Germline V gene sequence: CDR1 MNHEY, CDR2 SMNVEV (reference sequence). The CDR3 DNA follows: TGTGCCAGCAGCCGACAGGGTAGCAATCAGCCCCAGCATTTT. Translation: CASSRQGSNQPQHF.

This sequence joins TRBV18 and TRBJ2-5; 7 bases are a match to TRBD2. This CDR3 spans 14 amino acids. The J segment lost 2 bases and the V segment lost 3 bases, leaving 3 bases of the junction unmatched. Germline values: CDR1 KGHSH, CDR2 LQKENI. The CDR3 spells CASSPLAVQETQYF. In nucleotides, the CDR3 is TGTGCCAGCTCACCCCTAGCGGTGCAAGAGACCCAGTACTTC. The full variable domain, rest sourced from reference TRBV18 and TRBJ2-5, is NAGVMQNPRHLVRRRGQEARLRCSPMKGHSHVYWYRQLPEEGLKFMVYLQKENIIDESGMPKERFSAEFPKEGPSILRIQQVVRGDSAAYFCASSPLAVQETQYFGPGTRLLVL.

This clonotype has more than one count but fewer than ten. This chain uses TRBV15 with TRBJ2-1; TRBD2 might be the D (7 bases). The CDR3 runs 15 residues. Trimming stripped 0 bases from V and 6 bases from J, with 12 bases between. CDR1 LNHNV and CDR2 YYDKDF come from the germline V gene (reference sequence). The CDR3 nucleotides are TGTGCCACCAGCAGAGACAGGGGAGGGGTCAATGAGCAGTTCTTC. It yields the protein CATSRDRGGVNEQFF.

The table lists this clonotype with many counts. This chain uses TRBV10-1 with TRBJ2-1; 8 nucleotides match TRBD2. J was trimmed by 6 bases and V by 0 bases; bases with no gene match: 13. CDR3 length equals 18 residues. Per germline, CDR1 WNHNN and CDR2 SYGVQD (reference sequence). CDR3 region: CASSESREPGLVRNEQFF. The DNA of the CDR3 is TGCGCCAGCAGTGAGTCGAGGGAACCGGGACTAGTACGCAATGAGCAGTTCTTC.

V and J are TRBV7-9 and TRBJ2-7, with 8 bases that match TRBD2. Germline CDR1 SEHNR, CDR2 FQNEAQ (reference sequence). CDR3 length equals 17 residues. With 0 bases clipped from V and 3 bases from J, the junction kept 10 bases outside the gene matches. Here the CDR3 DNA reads TGTGCCAGCAGCTTAGCTTTAGCGGGGCAAGATATCTACGAGCAGTACTTC. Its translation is CASSLALAGQDIYEQYF.

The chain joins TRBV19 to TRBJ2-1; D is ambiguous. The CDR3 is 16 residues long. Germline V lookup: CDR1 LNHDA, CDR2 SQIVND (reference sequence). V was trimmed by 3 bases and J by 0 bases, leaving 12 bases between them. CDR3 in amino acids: CASSIRIGSSYNEQFF. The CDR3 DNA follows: TGTGCCAGTAGTATTCGGATCGGTAGCTCCTACAATGAGCAGTTCTTC.

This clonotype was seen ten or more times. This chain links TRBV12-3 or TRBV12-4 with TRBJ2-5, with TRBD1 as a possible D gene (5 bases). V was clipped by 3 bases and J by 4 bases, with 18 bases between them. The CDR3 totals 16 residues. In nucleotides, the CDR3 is TGTGCCAGCAGTTTTATCCTTCGAGACAGTCGAGAGACCCAGTACTTC. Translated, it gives CASSFILRDSRETQYF.

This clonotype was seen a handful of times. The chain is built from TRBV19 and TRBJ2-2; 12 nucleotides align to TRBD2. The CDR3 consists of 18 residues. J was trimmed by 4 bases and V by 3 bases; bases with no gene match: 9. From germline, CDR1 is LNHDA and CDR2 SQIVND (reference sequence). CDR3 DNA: TGTGCCAGTAGTATCTTGACTAGCGGGAGTCGAGGCACCGGGGAGCTGTTTTTT. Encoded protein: CASSILTSGSRGTGELFF. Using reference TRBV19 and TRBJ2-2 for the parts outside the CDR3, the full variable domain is DGGITQSPKYLFRKEGQNVTLSCEQNLNHDAMYWYRQDPGQGLRLIYYSQIVNDFQKGDIAEGYSVSREKKESFPLTVTSAQKNPTAFYLCASSILTSGSRGTGELFFGEGSRLTVL.

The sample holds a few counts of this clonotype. The CDR3 bases are TGTGCCAGCAGCCTTACTAGCGGGAGATACTACGAGCAGTACTTC. It encodes CASSLTSGRYYEQYF. The gene calls are TRBV5-6 and TRBJ2-7; 11 nucleotides agree with TRBD2. The V gene end was trimmed by 4 bases and the J gene end by 3 bases; junction bases not matched to a gene: 6. This CDR3 comprises 15 residues. Germline V gene sequence: CDR1 SGHDT, CDR2 YYEEEE.

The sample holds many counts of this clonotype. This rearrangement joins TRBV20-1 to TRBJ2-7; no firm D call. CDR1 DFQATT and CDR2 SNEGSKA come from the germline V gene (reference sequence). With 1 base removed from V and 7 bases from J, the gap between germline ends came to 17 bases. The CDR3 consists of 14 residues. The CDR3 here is CSARAGWMFGEQYF. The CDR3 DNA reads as TGCAGTGCTAGAGCTGGGTGGATGTTCGGGGAGCAGTACTTC.

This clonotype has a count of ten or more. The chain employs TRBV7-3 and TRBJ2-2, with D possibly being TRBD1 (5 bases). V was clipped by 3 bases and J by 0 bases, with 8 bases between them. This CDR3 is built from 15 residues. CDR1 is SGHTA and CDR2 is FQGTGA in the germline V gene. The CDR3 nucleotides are TGTGCCAGCAGCTTGCAGGGAACGAACACCGGGGAGCTGTTTTTT. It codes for CASSLQGTNTGELFF. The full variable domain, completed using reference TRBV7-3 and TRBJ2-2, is GAGVSQTPSNKVTEKGKYVELRCDPISGHTALYWYRQSLGQGPEFLIYFQGTGAADDSGLPNDRFFAVRPEGSVSTLKIQRTERGDSAVYLCASSLQGTNTGELFFGEGSRLTVL.

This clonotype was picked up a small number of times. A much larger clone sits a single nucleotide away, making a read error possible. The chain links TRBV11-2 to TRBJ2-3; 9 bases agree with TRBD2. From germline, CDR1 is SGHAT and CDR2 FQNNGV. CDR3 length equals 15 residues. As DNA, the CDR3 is TGTGCCAGCAGCTCAATAGCGGGAGTTTGGGATATGCAGTATTTT. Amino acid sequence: CASSSIAGVWDMQYF.

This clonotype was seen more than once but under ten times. CDR3 sequence (DNA): TGTGCCAGCAGCCAAGGAGGGGGCTGGATTCAGCCCCAGCATTTT. Protein product: CASSQGGGWIQPQHF. The chain joins TRBV3-1 to TRBJ1-5; 7 nucleotides align to TRBD1. In germline, CDR1 is LGHDT, CDR2 YNNKEL (reference sequence). V shed 1 base and J 6 bases; nucleotides not matched to a gene: 6. The CDR3 covers 15 residues.

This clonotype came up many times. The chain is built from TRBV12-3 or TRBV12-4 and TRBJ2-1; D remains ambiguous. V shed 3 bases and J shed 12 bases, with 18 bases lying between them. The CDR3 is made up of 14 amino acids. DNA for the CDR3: TGTGCCAGCAGTTTTGCGACTCTCTTTTTAGGGCAGTTCTTC. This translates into CASSFATLFLGQFF.

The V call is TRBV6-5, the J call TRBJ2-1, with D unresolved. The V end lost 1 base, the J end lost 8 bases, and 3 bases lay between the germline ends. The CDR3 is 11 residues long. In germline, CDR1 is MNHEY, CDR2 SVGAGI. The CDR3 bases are TGTGCCAGCAGTTACTTCTATGAGCAGTTCTTC. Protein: CASSYFYEQFF.

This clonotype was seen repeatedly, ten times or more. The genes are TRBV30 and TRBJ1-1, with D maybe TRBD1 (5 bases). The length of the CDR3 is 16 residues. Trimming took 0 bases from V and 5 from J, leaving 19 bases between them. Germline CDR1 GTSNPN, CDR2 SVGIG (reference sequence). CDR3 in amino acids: CAWSVNPWRGRTEAFF. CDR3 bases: TGTGCCTGGAGTGTAAACCCATGGAGGGGCCGAACTGAAGCTTTCTTT.

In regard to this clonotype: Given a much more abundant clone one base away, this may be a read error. The CDR3 DNA reads as TGTGCCAGCAGCCCGACTGGCGGGAGGCCCTGGGAGCAGTTCTTC. This codes for CASSPTGGRPWEQFF. The J gene is TRBJ2-1, the V gene TRBV12-3 or TRBV12-4; 8 positions match TRBD2. V lost 6 bases to trimming and J lost 10 bases; unmatched junction nucleotides: 14. The CDR3 spans 15 residues.

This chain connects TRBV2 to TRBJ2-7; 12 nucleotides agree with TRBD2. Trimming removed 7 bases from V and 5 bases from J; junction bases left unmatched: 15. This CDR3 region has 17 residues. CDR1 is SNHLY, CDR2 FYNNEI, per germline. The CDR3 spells CASILTSGSPPEDEQYF. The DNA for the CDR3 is TGTGCCAGCATCCTGACTAGCGGGAGCCCCCCTGAGGACGAGCAGTACTTC.

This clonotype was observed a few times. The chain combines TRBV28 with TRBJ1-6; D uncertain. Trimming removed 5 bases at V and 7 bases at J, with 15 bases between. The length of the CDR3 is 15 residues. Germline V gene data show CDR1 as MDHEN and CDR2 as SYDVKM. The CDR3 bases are TGTGCCAGCAGTCTCCTCGGGTGGGCCAATTCACCCCTCCACTTT. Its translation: CASSLLGWANSPLHF.

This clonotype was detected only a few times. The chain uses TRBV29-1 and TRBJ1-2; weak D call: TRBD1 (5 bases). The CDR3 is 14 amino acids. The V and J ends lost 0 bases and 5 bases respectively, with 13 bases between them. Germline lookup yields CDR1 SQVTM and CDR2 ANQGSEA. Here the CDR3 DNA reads TGCAGCGTTGAAGATAGACAGAACTCGTATGGCTACACCTTC. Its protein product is CSVEDRQNSYGYTF.

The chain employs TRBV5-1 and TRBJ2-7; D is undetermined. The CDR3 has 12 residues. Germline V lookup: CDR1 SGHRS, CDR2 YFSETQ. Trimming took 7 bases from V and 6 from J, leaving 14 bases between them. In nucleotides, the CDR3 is TGCGCCAGCCGCCCGGAGCCCGGCGAGCAGTACTTC. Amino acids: CASRPEPGEQYF.

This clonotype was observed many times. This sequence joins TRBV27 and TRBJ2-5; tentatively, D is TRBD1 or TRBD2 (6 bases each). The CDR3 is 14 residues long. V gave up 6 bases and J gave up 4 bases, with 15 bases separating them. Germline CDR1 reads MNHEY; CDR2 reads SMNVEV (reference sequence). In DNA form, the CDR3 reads TGTGCCAGCAGACCAAACGGGGGCACAGAGACCCAGTACTTC. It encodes CASRPNGGTETQYF.

CDR3 DNA sequence: TGTGCCAGCAGCTTTTCATTTTCCTACGAGCAGTACTTC. It codes for CASSFSFSYEQYF. The chain uses TRBV5-5 and TRBJ2-7; no clear D gene. CDR3 size: 13 residues. Deletions cut 2 bases from V and 1 base from J, with 7 bases between. Germline CDR1 reads SGHKS; CDR2 reads YYEKEE (reference sequence). Full variable domain (outside the CDR3, taken from reference TRBV5-5 and TRBJ2-7): DAGVTQSPTHLIKTRGQQVTLRCSPISGHKSVSWYQQVLGQGPQFIFQYYEKEERGRGNFPDRFSARQFPNYSSELNVNALLLGDSALYLCASSFSFSYEQYFGPGTRLTVT.

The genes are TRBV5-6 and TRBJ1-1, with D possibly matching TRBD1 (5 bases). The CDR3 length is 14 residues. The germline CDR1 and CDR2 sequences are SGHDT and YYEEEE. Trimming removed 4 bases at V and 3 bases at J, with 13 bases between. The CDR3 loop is CASSVTGTYTEAFF. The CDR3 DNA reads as TGTGCCAGCAGCGTGACCGGGACCTACACTGAAGCTTTCTTT.

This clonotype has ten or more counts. CDR3 region: CASSLEPGKNIQYF. Written as DNA, the CDR3 is TGTGCCAGCAGCTTGGAGCCGGGGAAAAACATTCAGTACTTC. This chain connects TRBV5-5 to TRBJ2-4, with D tentatively TRBD2 (5 bases). From germline, CDR1 is SGHKS and CDR2 YYEKEE (reference sequence). This CDR3 is built from 14 residues. Trimming left V 0 bases short and J 4 bases short, with 8 bases between.